These T cell receptor beta chains were read from a single sample in a study of T cell responses to AZD1222 COVID-19 vaccine. Clones were read by immunoSEQ multiplex PCR, and TCRdb kept only the in-frame ones, dropping some. Here the sample spans around 160,000 clones, under 95% being singletons. Sequences were derived from peripheral blood, sampled on day 0 of AZD1222 vaccination. The receptors were sampled from an adult in good health. Both conserved end residues are part of each CDR3. Not every row has a clone size; where given, it reads once, few, many or a size class.

j_call clone_size v_call cdr3_aa
TRBJ2-1 - TRBV9 CASSVGAGLSSYNEQFF
TRBJ2-2 - TRBV9 CASSPGGNTGELFF
TRBJ2-1 - TRBV10-3 CAISEPGKPTSNEQFF
TRBJ1-2 - TRBV28 CASSLAQNYGYTF
TRBJ2-2 - TRBV2 CASTDRVNTGELFF
TRBJ2-3 - TRBV6-1 CASSESTDTQYF
TRBJ1-1 - TRBV7-2 CASSLMVDTEAFF
TRBJ1-1 - TRBV29-1 CSGIQELPMNTEAFF
TRBJ1-4 - TRBV12-3/TRBV12-4 CASNDITNEKLFF
TRBJ2-7 - TRBV6-5 CASSYSKWAGGSEQYF
TRBJ2-5 - TRBV28 CASSPRQGGRETQYF
TRBJ2-3 - TRBV2 CASRKEGRTTDTQYF
TRBJ1-3 once TRBV6-1 CASSEIEGRAAGNTIYF
TRBJ2-5 - TRBV15 CATSRDSANGKTQYF
TRBJ2-7 - TRBV28 CASSRGEGESGEQYF
TRBJ2-7 - TRBV15 CATSREQPWSSYEQYF
TRBJ2-5 - TRBV24-1 CATSETGRETQYF
TRBJ1-2 once TRBV4-2 CASSQGGFGSRNYGYTF
TRBJ1-1 - TRBV6-5 CASSYDGLEAFF
TRBJ1-2 - TRBV5-8 CASSRLLTGLVGYTF
TRBJ2-5 - TRBV5-1 CASSLPGQGGGETQYF
TRBJ2-2 - TRBV28 CASTPQEGREDTGELFF
TRBJ2-1 - TRBV7-9 CASRKGLADNEQFF
TRBJ2-3 once TRBV5-4 CASSFGGSLGDTQYF
TRBJ1-5 - TRBV2 CASSTGHGSNQPQHF
TRBJ2-1 - TRBV27 CASSVGLPKTSYNEQFF
TRBJ2-7 - TRBV11-2 CASSSPGLKYEQYF